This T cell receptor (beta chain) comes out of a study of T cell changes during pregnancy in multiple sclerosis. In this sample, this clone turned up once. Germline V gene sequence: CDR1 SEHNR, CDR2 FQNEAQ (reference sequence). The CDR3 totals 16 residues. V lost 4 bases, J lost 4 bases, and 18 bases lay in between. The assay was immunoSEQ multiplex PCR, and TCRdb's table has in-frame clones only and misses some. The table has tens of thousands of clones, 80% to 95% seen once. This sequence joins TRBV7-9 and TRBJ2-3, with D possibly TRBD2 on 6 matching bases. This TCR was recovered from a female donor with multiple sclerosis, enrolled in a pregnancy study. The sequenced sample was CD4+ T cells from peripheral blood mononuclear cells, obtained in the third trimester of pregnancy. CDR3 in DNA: TGTGCCAGCAGCTCCCGGGGGTTCCTAAAGCCAGATACGCAGTATTTT. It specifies CASSSRGFLKPDTQYF.